This passage covers 32 T cell receptor beta chains from one sample sequenced in a study of CD8 T cells in ankylosing spondylitis. TCRdb reprocessed the 5' RACE reads via MiXCR and lists one record per CDR3 protein. The sample comprises 400,000 or so distinct CDR3 sequences, roughly a quarter of which are singletons, and over 0.8% rests with the top ten. Their antigens are not known. Findings and limits, study-wide: Characteristic of ankylosing spondylitis blood, it appeared, was a TCR beta motif comprising several highly homologous variants.

Sequencing was done on a sample of blood, either unsorted or a sorted T cell fraction (not recorded which). The receptors here all came from a male donor with ankylosing spondylitis.

This chain links TRBV5-1 with TRBJ2-3; a possible D gene is TRBD2 (6 bases). V was shortened by 4 bases and J by 0 bases, with 15 bases between the two germline ends. This CDR3 has 16 amino acids. In germline, CDR1 is SGHRS, CDR2 YFSETQ. Here the CDR3 reads CASSAGTDKSTDTQYF. The DNA of the CDR3 is TGCGCCAGCAGCGCGGGGACGGATAAAAGCACAGATACGCAGTATTTT.

The genes are TRBV12-3 or TRBV12-4 and TRBJ1-2; TRBD1 is a possible D gene (5 bases). The CDR3 consists of 14 residues. Trimming removed 8 bases from V and 5 bases from J, with 18 bases in between. The CDR3 region is CASSPGRRVYGYTF. The CDR3 nucleotides read TGTGCCAGCTCACCGGGACGGAGAGTGTATGGCTACACCTTC.

This clonotype has only a few counts. V is TRBV5-1 and J is TRBJ2-3; TRBD2 matches 9 bases. Germline V gives CDR1 SGHRS, CDR2 YFSETQ. This CDR3 has 15 amino acids. Unmatched junction bases numbered 2, after V lost 0 bases and J lost 3 bases. For the CDR3, the DNA is TGCGCCAGCAGCTTGGGTAGCGGGAGAACAGATACGCAGTATTTT. Translating it yields CASSLGSGRTDTQYF. The full variable domain, its missing parts supplied by reference TRBV5-1 and TRBJ2-3, is KAGVTQTPRYLIKTRGQQVTLSCSPISGHRSVSWYQQTPGQGLQFLFEYFSETQRNKGNFPGRFSGRQFSNSRSEMNVSTLELGDSALYLCASSLGSGRTDTQYFGPGTRLTVL.

This clonotype was counted between two and nine times. The V and J genes are TRBV12-3 or TRBV12-4 and TRBJ2-3; 9 bases are shared with TRBD2. This CDR3 has 19 amino acids. Germline trimming cut 5 bases from V and 0 bases from J; bases unmatched to any gene: 15. The CDR3 DNA sequence: TGTGCCAGCAGTCCCCGAGGAGCGGGAGGCGCTTCTAGCACAGATACGCAGTATTTT. Residues: CASSPRGAGGASSTDTQYF.

The chain employs TRBV20-1 and TRBJ1-5; unclear D gene. This CDR3 has 11 amino acids. In germline, CDR1 is DFQATT, CDR2 SNEGSKA (reference sequence). V dropped 6 bases and J dropped 5 bases, with 8 bases sitting between them. CDR3 region: CSAGDYQPQHF. CDR3 nucleotides: TGCAGTGCCGGAGATTATCAGCCCCAGCATTTT.

The chain joins TRBV20-1 to TRBJ1-1, with TRBD1 identical over 8 bases. Germline loops: CDR1 DFQATT, CDR2 SNEGSKA (reference sequence). The CDR3 is made up of 18 amino acids. With V trimmed by 1 base and J by 0 bases, 13 bases remained unmatched. CDR3 amino acids: CSARGPGGKMVLNTEAFF. CDR3 coding DNA: TGCAGTGCTAGAGGACCAGGGGGCAAGATGGTTTTGAACACTGAAGCTTTCTTT.

The chain couples TRBV12-3 or TRBV12-4 to TRBJ1-5; 7 bases match TRBD1. This CDR3 is built from 15 residues. J was trimmed by 4 bases and V by 7 bases; bases with no gene match: 10. The CDR3 spells CASTRAQGGNQPQHF. CDR3 in DNA: TGTGCCAGCACTCGAGCGCAGGGGGGGAATCAGCCCCAGCATTTT.

V usage is TRBV20-1 and J usage is TRBJ2-1; no firm D call. Germline CDR1 DFQATT, CDR2 SNEGSKA (reference sequence). This CDR3 spans 12 amino acids. V dropped 5 bases and J dropped 9 bases, with 14 bases sitting between them. CDR3: CSAGSQAREQFF. CDR3 nucleotides: TGCAGTGCTGGATCCCAGGCCCGTGAGCAGTTCTTC.

This clonotype was seen only once. This chain links TRBV9 with TRBJ2-2; D assignment may be TRBD1 or TRBD2 (6 bases each). Trimming removed 4 bases from V and 6 bases from J, with 16 bases in between. The CDR3 runs to 15 residues. From germline, CDR1 is SGDLS and CDR2 YYNGEE. In DNA form, the CDR3 reads TGTGCCAGCAGCCGGGGGCGGCTTAGGTCCGGGGAGCTGTTTTTT. It codes for CASSRGRLRSGELFF.

This clonotype occurred a few times. The genes are TRBV20-1 and TRBJ2-5; 10 bases line up with TRBD2. This CDR3 spans 16 amino acids. Looked up from germline, CDR1 is DFQATT and CDR2 is SNEGSKA (reference sequence). V trimming: 2 bases; J trimming: 1 base; junction bases outside the gene matches: 7. Here the CDR3 DNA reads TGCAGTGCTAGATCAGGACTAGCGGTCCGCCAAGAGACCCAGTACTTC. The encoded protein is CSARSGLAVRQETQYF.

The sample holds a few counts of this clonotype. The rearrangement joins TRBV12-3 or TRBV12-4 to TRBJ1-4; D gene ambiguous. With 6 bases removed from V and 0 bases from J, the gap between germline ends came to 11 bases. CDR3 size: 15 residues. CDR3 sequence (DNA): TGTGCCAGCAGCCGCGACGGCGCAACTAATGAAAAACTGTTTTTT. Protein sequence: CASSRDGATNEKLFF.

This chain joins TRBV7-9 and TRBJ1-3; unclear D gene. This CDR3 region has 14 residues. The ends were cut back, 6 bases at V and 2 bases at J, with 11 bases in the middle. Germline V gene data show CDR1 as SEHNR and CDR2 as FQNEAQ (reference sequence). The CDR3, as DNA: TGTGCCAGCAGGGAAATAGGCACTGGAAACACCATATATTTT. Translation: CASREIGTGNTIYF.

V usage is TRBV10-3 and J usage is TRBJ1-1, with a possible D match to TRBD1 (5 bases). Trimming shortened V by 0 bases and J by 10 bases, and 9 bases separated the two germline ends. CDR3 length: 12 amino acids. CDR1 and CDR2 from the germline V gene are ENHRY and SYGVKD. The DNA of the CDR3 is TGTGCCATCAGTGAGTCCAGGGTCCTAGCTTTCTTT. Encoded protein: CAISESRVLAFF.

J is TRBJ1-1 and V is TRBV29-1; a possible D gene is TRBD1 (5 bases). V was shortened by 7 bases and J by 1 base, with 13 bases between the two germline ends. The CDR3 extends over 13 amino acids. Germline values: CDR1 SQVTM, CDR2 ANQGSEA. The CDR3 DNA reads TGCAGCGGTACGAGGGGTACGAACACTGAAGCTTTCTTT. The encoded protein is CSGTRGTNTEAFF.

This clonotype was found a few times. The J gene is TRBJ2-2, the V gene TRBV24-1; D possibly corresponds to TRBD1 (5 bases). CDR3 length: 14 amino acids. V lost 2 bases, J lost 6 bases, and 9 bases lay in between. CDR1 is KGHDR, CDR2 SFDVKD, per germline. Here the CDR3 reads CATSDYQGSGELFF. The CDR3 DNA reads as TGTGCCACCAGTGATTATCAGGGTTCCGGGGAGCTGTTTTTT.

The V call is TRBV30, the J call TRBJ2-1; TRBD1 aligns across 7 bases. V gave up 4 bases and J gave up 9 bases; unmatched junction bases: 9. Germline CDR1 and CDR2: GTSNPN and SVGIG (reference sequence). The CDR3 extends over 13 amino acids. The CDR3 region has the DNA TGTGCCTGGATGTCCCAAGGGGGCCGTGAGCAGTTCTTC. Translated: CAWMSQGGREQFF.

This clonotype was detected only a few times. The chain uses TRBV29-1 and TRBJ2-1; 10 nucleotides match TRBD1. This CDR3 is built from 15 residues. Per germline, CDR1 SQVTM and CDR2 ANQGSEA. After removal of 3 bases from V and 6 bases from J, the junction contained 8 bases not matched to a gene. The CDR3 loop reads CSVEPDRGRSNEQFF. In DNA form, the CDR3 reads TGCAGCGTTGAGCCAGACAGGGGGCGTTCCAATGAGCAGTTCTTC.

V gene TRBV5-1 combines with J gene TRBJ2-1; D is ambiguous. CDR3 length: 11 residues. The germline gives CDR1 SGHRS, CDR2 YFSETQ. The V and J ends lost 4 bases and 8 bases respectively, with 7 bases between them. This CDR3 reads CASSTLDEQFF. The CDR3 region has the DNA TGCGCCAGCAGCACGTTGGATGAGCAGTTCTTC.

This clonotype appeared a few times. The V call is TRBV29-1, the J call TRBJ2-7, with TRBD2 matching 8 bases. The CDR3 is made up of 11 amino acids. Trimming at V came to 7 bases and at J to 4 bases, leaving 3 bases not matched to a gene. CDR1 and CDR2 from the germline V gene are SQVTM and ANQGSEA. Written as DNA, the CDR3 is TGCAGCGCCGGGAGGGATTACGAGCAGTACTTC. Residues: CSAGRDYEQYF.

This chain joins TRBV12-3 or TRBV12-4 and TRBJ1-2; D may be TRBD1 (5 bases). V was clipped by 6 bases and J by 5 bases, with 10 bases between them. The CDR3 runs 12 residues. The CDR3 DNA reads as TGTGCCAGCAGCCCCAGACAGTATGGCTACACCTTC. This encodes CASSPRQYGYTF.

This clonotype has more than one count but fewer than ten. The CDR3 reads CSVEEGLQAGGYTF. The CDR3 nucleotides are TGCAGCGTTGAAGAGGGTTTACAGGCAGGGGGCTACACCTTC. The chain recombines TRBV29-1 with TRBJ1-2; maybe TRBD1 (5 bases). This CDR3 has 14 amino acids. Germline V gene lookup returns CDR1 SQVTM and CDR2 ANQGSEA. The V gene lost 0 bases and the J gene lost 8 bases, with 16 bases spanning the gap.

The gene calls are TRBV2 and TRBJ2-7; tentatively, D is TRBD1 (6 bases). The CDR3 runs to 13 residues. Germline V gene lookup returns CDR1 SNHLY and CDR2 FYNNEI. Trimming stripped 6 bases from V and 1 base from J, with 10 bases between. The CDR3 spells CASSRTASYEQYF. The CDR3 bases are TGTGCCAGCAGCCGGACAGCATCCTACGAGCAGTACTTC.

The V call is TRBV20-1, the J call TRBJ2-7, with D perhaps matching TRBD1 (5 bases). V shed 3 bases and J shed 5 bases, with 17 bases lying between them. The length of the CDR3 is 14 residues. From germline, CDR1 is DFQATT and CDR2 SNEGSKA (reference sequence). The DNA for the CDR3 is TGCAGTGCTAGTCTGCAGGGCCAAGGGAACGAGCAGTACTTC. It codes for CSASLQGQGNEQYF.

The genes are TRBV20-1 and TRBJ2-7; 11 positions agree with TRBD2. Germline V gene lookup returns CDR1 DFQATT and CDR2 SNEGSKA (reference sequence). The V and J ends lost 8 bases and 6 bases, in that order; junction bases with no gene match: 18. The CDR3 contains 16 residues. The CDR3 spells CSSSGTSGRGHFEQYF. CDR3 nucleotide sequence: TGCAGTTCAAGCGGGACTAGCGGTCGTGGGCATTTCGAGCAGTACTTC.

The rearrangement uses TRBV20-1 and TRBJ1-4, with D unresolved. From germline, CDR1 is DFQATT and CDR2 SNEGSKA (reference sequence). The CDR3 sequence is 14 residues long. V lost 0 bases and J lost 8, with 13 bases in between. CDR3 nucleotides: TGCAGTGCTAGAGATCCGCAGAAAGGAGAAAAACTGTTTTTT. As protein: CSARDPQKGEKLFF.

In its sample, this clonotype was seen many times. The rearrangement uses TRBV20-1 and TRBJ1-2; D not resolved. V gave up 7 bases and J gave up 4 bases, with 4 bases separating them. CDR1 is DFQATT, CDR2 SNEGSKA, per germline (reference sequence). This CDR3 spans 9 amino acids. The CDR3: CSVLYGYTF. The DNA for the CDR3 is TGCAGTGTCCTCTATGGCTACACCTTC.

The J gene is TRBJ2-1, the V gene TRBV7-8; D unclear. CDR3 length equals 14 residues. Germline CDR1 is SGHVS and CDR2 is FQNEAQ. The germline V and J ends were trimmed by 5 bases and 8 bases, with 16 bases remaining between them. The DNA of the CDR3 is TGTGCCAGCAGCCTAGACGGACCTAGGGATGAGCAGTTCTTC. This translates into CASSLDGPRDEQFF.

The chain employs TRBV20-1 and TRBJ2-1; tentatively, D is TRBD1 (7 bases). In germline, CDR1 is DFQATT, CDR2 SNEGSKA (reference sequence). The length of the CDR3 is 13 residues. V was trimmed by 7 bases and J by 4 bases, leaving 14 bases between them. The CDR3 region is CSVEGQIYNEQFF. The DNA for the CDR3 is TGCAGTGTGGAGGGACAGATTTACAATGAGCAGTTCTTC.

The chain uses TRBV5-6 and TRBJ1-6; TRBD1 is a possible D gene (5 bases). Trimming took off 4 bases at V and 9 bases at J, with 20 bases between the two ends. This CDR3 comprises 16 residues. Germline V gene data show CDR1 as SGHDT and CDR2 as YYEEEE. The chain's CDR3 is CASSPGTGRGGSPLHF. The DNA for the CDR3 is TGTGCCAGCAGCCCTGGGACGGGACGGGGAGGTTCACCCCTCCACTTT.

This clonotype has just a few counts. V usage is TRBV7-9 and J usage is TRBJ1-2; TRBD1 matches at 10 bases. Germline V gene data show CDR1 as SEHNR and CDR2 as FQNEAQ (reference sequence). The CDR3 contains 16 residues. V dropped 1 base and J dropped 2; count of bases not matched to a gene: 4. The CDR3 loop reads CASSLVGTGANYGYTF. The CDR3 nucleotides are TGTGCCAGCAGCTTAGTTGGGACAGGGGCCAACTATGGCTACACCTTC.

The chain carries TRBV9 and TRBJ2-1; unclear D gene. The germline V and J ends were trimmed by 0 bases and 5 bases, with 6 bases remaining between them. The CDR3 contains 13 residues. CDR1 is SGDLS, CDR2 YYNGEE, per germline. The CDR3: CASSVAPNNEQFF. The CDR3 coding sequence is TGTGCCAGCAGCGTAGCTCCCAACAATGAGCAGTTCTTC.

The chain uses TRBV7-8 and TRBJ2-7; 8 positions agree with TRBD1. V dropped 6 bases and J dropped 1; count of bases not matched to a gene: 8. Per germline, CDR1 SGHVS and CDR2 FQNEAQ. The CDR3 loop spans 15 amino acids. CDR3 sequence reads: CASRYGQGFSYEQYF. CDR3 sequence (DNA): TGTGCCAGCAGATACGGACAGGGCTTTTCCTACGAGCAGTACTTC.